This record covers a single TCR beta chain. Antigen unknown. Sequenced by immunoSEQ multiplex PCR; TCRdb stores in-frame clones only, minus some. The data hold more than 70,000 clones, with 70% to 90% observed a single time. These data are taken from a study of OX40 agonist ivuxolimab in advanced cancers. Study at large: A mean age of approximately 64 years, range about 20 to 90, was recorded, and 80% to 90% were male.

The CDR3 sequence is 14 residues long. V lost 5 bases to trimming and J lost 5 bases; unmatched junction nucleotides: 6. Germline V gene lookup returns CDR1 MDHEN and CDR2 SYDVKM. Findings and limits, study-wide: The study did not work out the antigen specificity of the expanded peripheral T cells.

The receptor was derived from an adult with an advanced solid tumor such as melanoma, head and neck, liver or kidney cancer. Sequencing used CD4+ or CD8+ T cells sorted from blood, obtained in a trial of the OX40 agonist ivuxolimab. The chain couples TRBV28 to TRBJ2-7, with 10 bases that match TRBD1. The CDR3 region is CASSTDRGFHEQYF. The CDR3 DNA sequence: TGTGCCAGCAGTACGGACAGGGGGTTCCACGAGCAGTACTTC.